This TCR beta chain derives from a study of blood T cell repertoires in COVID-19. Measured with immunoSEQ multiplex PCR; TCRdb has only the in-frame clones, and not every one. The top ten hold around 7.8% of the sample, which has 300,000 to 400,000 clones, around 87% seen once. The CDR3 has 13 residues. Germline-derived CDR1 and CDR2 are LNHDA and SQIVND (reference sequence). V lost 6 bases, J lost 4 bases, and 2 bases stayed unmatched. The sequenced sample consisted of peripheral blood. The chain employs TRBV19 and TRBJ1-4, with 7 bases fitting TRBD1. This receptor was taken from a woman between 50 and 59 years old who had recovered from COVID-19. The CDR3 DNA reads TGTGCCAGTAGCGGGACAGTTAATGAAAAACTGTTTTTT. Protein product: CASSGTVNEKLFF.